This T cell receptor (beta chain) was sequenced in a study of cytomegalovirus exposure and HLA in healthy donors. V dropped 0 bases and J dropped 4 bases, with 7 bases sitting between them. CDR3 length: 13 residues. The germline V gene has CDR1 MNHEY and CDR2 SMNVEV (reference sequence). General study findings and limits: For TCR beta chains, V- and J-gene trimming was later linked to a missense DCLRE1C variant. A prior analysis recorded that most TCR beta V segments were productive about 87% or about 30% of the time.

Comment on this clone: The antigen is unknown.

Researchers ran the PCR with 60 Vbeta and 13 Jbeta primers. Generated by immunoSEQ multiplex PCR, the TCRdb table keeps only in-frame clones and is missing some. The sample has 200,000 or so clones; about 83% are singletons. The sequence was obtained from a human donor in good health. Sequencing was done on a sample of PBMCs. The chain is built from TRBV27 and TRBJ2-7; D call uncertain. CDR3 in DNA: TGTGCCAGCAGTTTATCCGGAGTTTACGAGCAGTACTTC. Its protein product is CASSLSGVYEQYF.